This passage covers 32 T cell receptor beta chains from one sample sequenced in a study of control samples from healthy donors and cancer patients (dated by TCRdb to the early 2020s). The library was prepared using the immunoSEQ multiplex PCR assay. As stored in TCRdb, this immuneACCESS dataset retains in-frame rearrangements with V and J assigned. A fraction of the clones does not appear; measured against another copy, unresolved V genes explain less than half of the discrepancy, and the remainder lacks a known reason. The sample has about 150,000 clones on record, approximately 93% of them singletons. The ten largest clones capture approximately 2.5% of the sample. The sequencing sample was made of blood. The receptor source for this set is a man over 45 in good health.

V and J are TRBV3-1 (or the pseudogene TRBV3-2) and TRBJ1-6, with D perhaps TRBD1 (5 bases). V was cut by 6 bases and J by 8 bases, with 8 bases left in between. This CDR3 contains 12 residues. Germline loops: CDR1 LGHDT, CDR2 YNNKEL (reference sequence). CDR3 loop: CASRRDDSPLHF. The CDR3 DNA sequence: TGTGCCAGCAGGCGGGACGATTCACCCCTCCACTTT.

In this sample, this clone turned up once. The chain's CDR3 is CASSYGDRGGNTEAFF. CDR3 DNA: TGTGCCAGCAGTTACGGGGACAGGGGGGGGAACACTGAAGCTTTCTTT. The chain uses TRBV6-5 and TRBJ1-1, with 11 bases matching TRBD1. From germline, CDR1 is MNHEY and CDR2 SVGAGI. The V segment lost 2 bases and the J segment 1 base; nucleotides outside the gene matches: 3. The CDR3 is made up of 16 amino acids.

The CDR3 loop is CASSRGTGDYEQYF. CDR3 DNA: TGTGCCAGCAGCAGAGGGACAGGGGACTACGAGCAGTACTTC. The chain combines TRBV27 with TRBJ2-7; 10 nucleotides line up with TRBD1. Germline V gene lookup returns CDR1 MNHEY and CDR2 SMNVEV (reference sequence). The CDR3 spans 14 residues. V trimming: 6 bases; J trimming: 3 bases; junction bases outside the gene matches: 5.

This clone was detected once. The chain joins TRBV30 to TRBJ1-4, with 8 bases fitting TRBD1. V lost 3 bases, J lost 6 bases, and 18 bases stayed unmatched. This CDR3 region has 18 residues. Germline lookup yields CDR1 GTSNPN and CDR2 SVGIG (reference sequence). CDR3 bases: TGTGCCTGGAGAAACGGGGGGCTCGGGACAGGATGGTATGAAAAACTGTTTTTT. This gives the protein CAWRNGGLGTGWYEKLFF. Supplemented by reference TRBV30 and TRBJ1-4, the full variable domain reads SQTIHQWPATLVQPVGSPLSLECTVEGTSNPNLYWYRQAAGRGLQLLFYSVGIGQISSEVPQNLSASRPQDRQFILSSKKLLLSDSGFYLCAWRNGGLGTGWYEKLFFGSGTQLSVL.

The chain has TRBV5-1 and TRBJ2-3; D not certain. CDR1 and CDR2 (germline): SGHRS, YFSETQ. V dropped 5 bases and J dropped 2 bases, with 12 bases sitting between them. This CDR3 spans 14 amino acids. DNA for the CDR3: TGCGCCAGCAGTCCCGCCATGGTCACAGATACGCAGTATTTT. Translation gives CASSPAMVTDTQYF.

The chain has TRBV5-4 and TRBJ2-5, with TRBD1 matching over 10 bases. The length of the CDR3 is 16 residues. The germline V gene encodes CDR1 SGHNT and CDR2 YYREEE (reference sequence). J was trimmed by 5 bases and V by 5 bases; bases with no gene match: 12. CDR3 sequence (DNA): TGTGCCAGCAGTCCTCCTCCGGGACAGGGGACGGAGACCCAGTACTTC. Protein: CASSPPPGQGTETQYF.

This chain connects TRBV27 to TRBJ1-5, with 8 bases fitting TRBD1. Germline trimming cut 3 bases from V and 3 bases from J; bases unmatched to any gene: 10. This CDR3 spans 17 amino acids. Per germline, CDR1 MNHEY and CDR2 SMNVEV (reference sequence). CDR3: CASSFAPGQVFNQPQHF. Here the CDR3 DNA reads TGTGCCAGCAGTTTTGCCCCGGGACAGGTGTTCAATCAGCCCCAGCATTTT.

The chain recombines TRBV28 with TRBJ1-5; D gene unclear. The CDR3 length is 14 residues. Looked up from germline, CDR1 is MDHEN and CDR2 is SYDVKM. V lost 8 bases and J 0 bases, leaving 11 bases between the germline ends. The CDR3 spells CASLRDPSNQPQHF. CDR3 nucleotide sequence: TGTGCCAGCCTGAGAGATCCTAGCAATCAGCCCCAGCATTTT.

The V gene is TRBV6-2 or TRBV6-3, the J gene TRBJ1-4; 8 bases line up with TRBD1. The CDR3 contains 16 residues. The trim removed 6 bases at V and 2 bases at J, leaving 8 bases unmatched. Germline CDR1 is MNHEY and CDR2 is SVGEGT. The CDR3 sequence is CASRPPGGRTNEKLFF. The CDR3 region has the DNA TGTGCCAGCAGACCTCCAGGGGGCCGTACTAATGAAAAACTGTTTTTT.

This chain links TRBV19 with TRBJ2-1; the match to TRBD1 covers 7 bases. V shed 2 bases, J shed 4 bases, and the junction held 5 bases outside the gene matches. This CDR3 comprises 15 residues. Germline CDR1 LNHDA, CDR2 SQIVND (reference sequence). The CDR3 bases are TGTGCCAGTAGTATATTAGGGGGCCGATACAATGAGCAGTTCTTC. Protein: CASSILGGRYNEQFF. The full variable domain, completed using reference TRBV19 and TRBJ2-1, is DGGITQSPKYLFRKEGQNVTLSCEQNLNHDAMYWYRQDPGQGLRLIYYSQIVNDFQKGDIAEGYSVSREKKESFPLTVTSAQKNPTAFYLCASSILGGRYNEQFFGPGTRLTVL.

CDR3 coding DNA: TGTGCCATCAGCGGACAGATGAACACCGGGGAGCTGTTTTTT. It translates to CAISGQMNTGELFF. The chain recombines TRBV10-3 with TRBJ2-2, with a tentative D call TRBD1 (6 bases). V was cut by 6 bases and J by 1 base, with 9 bases left in between. The length of the CDR3 is 14 residues. The germline gives CDR1 ENHRY, CDR2 SYGVKD.

This chain links TRBV4-1 with TRBJ2-5; TRBD2 matches at 9 bases. Germline values: CDR1 MGHRA, CDR2 YSYEKL. The junction had 3 bases not matched to a gene; V was cut back by 1 base and J by 0 bases. The length of the CDR3 is 16 residues. This chain's CDR3 is CASSQASGRNQETQYF. In DNA, the CDR3 is TGCGCCAGCAGCCAAGCCAGCGGGAGGAACCAAGAGACCCAGTACTTC.

This clone was seen once. The chain carries TRBV10-1 and TRBJ2-1; 11 positions agree with TRBD2. Germline lookup yields CDR1 WNHNN and CDR2 SYGVQD (reference sequence). The CDR3 loop spans 15 amino acids. Trimming cost V 1 base and J 7 bases; bases outside gene matches: 3. The DNA of the CDR3 is TGCGCCAGCAGTGAGTTAGCGGGAGGGGGGAATGAGCAGTTCTTC. It translates to CASSELAGGGNEQFF.

This chain links TRBV6-5 with TRBJ1-2; 10 positions match TRBD1. V trimming: 10 bases; J trimming: 8 bases; junction bases outside the gene matches: 13. The CDR3 length is 14 residues. Germline V gives CDR1 MNHEY, CDR2 SVGAGI. The CDR3 region has the DNA TGTGCCACCGACCCGGGACAGGGGACGGGCGGCTACACCTTC. Its protein is CATDPGQGTGGYTF.

Concerning this clone: Other DNA sequences in this sample translate to the same CDR3. The chain couples TRBV3-1 (or the pseudogene TRBV3-2) to TRBJ2-4; D is perhaps TRBD2 (5 bases). Trimming took off 1 base at V and 1 base at J, with 8 bases between the two ends. The CDR3 has 15 amino acids. CDR1 is LGHDT and CDR2 is YNNKEL in the germline V gene (reference sequence). The CDR3 sequence is CASSQVTGAKNIQYF. CDR3 sequence (DNA): TGTGCCAGCAGCCAAGTTACGGGGGCCAAAAACATTCAGTACTTC.

V and J are TRBV5-1 and TRBJ2-2, with 14 bases fitting TRBD2. Germline V gene data show CDR1 as SGHRS and CDR2 as YFSETQ. Trimming cost V 5 bases and J 5 bases; bases outside gene matches: 8. This CDR3 contains 17 residues. The CDR3 DNA follows: TGCGCCAGCAGTCTCGGGACTAGCGGGAGTCGGACCGGGGAGCTGTTTTTT. Protein sequence: CASSLGTSGSRTGELFF.

CDR3 nucleotide sequence: TGTGCCAGCTCACGGAGCGGGAGAGGCGCAGATACGCAGTATTTT. Translated, it gives CASSRSGRGADTQYF. This chain links TRBV18 with TRBJ2-3; TRBD2 aligns across 8 bases. The V gene's germline CDR1 is KGHSH and CDR2 LQKENI. This CDR3 comprises 15 residues. V lost 4 bases and J lost 4; bases outside the gene matches: 7.

The chain is built from TRBV18 and TRBJ1-2; D may be TRBD1 (5 bases). The V and J ends lost 6 bases and 4 bases respectively, with 21 bases between them. This CDR3 is built from 16 residues. Germline V gene lookup returns CDR1 KGHSH and CDR2 LQKENI. CDR3 sequence: CASSRGAGGTRYGYTF. DNA for the CDR3: TGTGCCAGCTCTCGCGGGGCAGGCGGCACCCGCTATGGCTACACCTTC.

The chain couples TRBV19 to TRBJ2-5; no reliable D call. The CDR3 has 14 residues. Germline loops: CDR1 LNHDA, CDR2 SQIVND (reference sequence). Trimming removed 2 bases at V and 2 bases at J, with 9 bases between. CDR3 DNA: TGTGCCAGTAGTATAATGGGGATTCAAGAGACCCAGTACTTC. This gives the protein CASSIMGIQETQYF.

The chain is built from TRBV2 and TRBJ1-3, with a weak D call TRBD1 (5 bases). Germline values: CDR1 SNHLY, CDR2 FYNNEI. V was shortened by 6 bases and J by 0 bases, with 15 bases between the two germline ends. The CDR3 runs to 16 residues. The CDR3 bases are TGTGCCAGCAGGCCCAGGGAAGGATACTCTGGAAACACCATATATTTT. Encoded protein: CASRPREGYSGNTIYF.

The chain combines TRBV13 with TRBJ2-7, with a possible D match to TRBD2 (6 bases). CDR3 size: 15 residues. Germline assignment: CDR1 PRHDT and CDR2 FYEKMQ (reference sequence). Trimming took off 5 bases at V and 4 bases at J, with 18 bases between the two ends. CDR3 DNA: TGTGCCAGCAGCCCGCCCGGGACTGGCGAATACGAGCAGTACTTC. Translation gives CASSPPGTGEYEQYF.

CDR3 loop: CASSLRLAGVGEQFF. The CDR3 DNA is TGTGCCAGCAGTTTACGGCTAGCGGGAGTCGGTGAGCAGTTCTTC. The J gene is TRBJ2-1, the V gene TRBV27; 10 bases are a match to TRBD2. After removal of 2 bases from V and 9 bases from J, the junction contained 7 bases not matched to a gene. The CDR3 spans 15 residues. Germline values: CDR1 MNHEY, CDR2 SMNVEV (reference sequence).

With regard to this clone: The junction shows a germline mismatch at one end, possibly a read error. This rearrangement joins TRBV7-7 to TRBJ2-5; 7 bases are shared with TRBD1. This CDR3 has 15 residues. Per germline, CDR1 SSHAT and CDR2 FNYEAQ (reference sequence). The CDR3 nucleotides read TGTGCTAGCAGCTTGGGTGGGACAGTCCAAGAGACCCAGTACTTC. Protein: CASSLGGTVQETQYF. The full variable domain, with the rest looked up from reference TRBV7-7 and TRBJ2-5, is GAGVSQSPRYKVTKRGQDVTLRCDPISSHATLYWYQQALGQGPEFLTYFNYEAQPDKSGLPSDRFSAERPEGSISTLTIQRTEQRDSAMYRCASSLGGTVQETQYFGPGTRLLVL.

This sequence joins TRBV18 and TRBJ2-3, with 8 positions matching TRBD1. V lost 0 bases and J lost 2; bases outside the gene matches: 7. Germline-derived CDR1 and CDR2 are KGHSH and LQKENI. The CDR3 sequence is 17 residues long. CDR3 protein: CASSPPSQGAPTDTQYF. CDR3 DNA: TGTGCCAGCTCACCACCGAGTCAGGGGGCGCCCACAGATACGCAGTATTTT.

The chain links TRBV9 to TRBJ2-1; D gene uncertain. V lost 4 bases to trimming and J lost 0 bases, with 8 bases between them. This CDR3 is 14 amino acids long. Germline CDR1 and CDR2: SGDLS and YYNGEE. The DNA of the CDR3 is TGTGCCAGCAGCTCCAGGAGCTCCTACAATGAGCAGTTCTTC. Encoded protein: CASSSRSSYNEQFF.

This clone was picked up a small number of times. Written as DNA, the CDR3 is TGTGCCAGCAGTTCCGGAGGGGGCTACACCTTC. This codes for CASSSGGGYTF. The rearrangement joins TRBV12-3 or TRBV12-4 to TRBJ1-2; D ambiguous. The CDR3 totals 11 residues. V was cut by 4 bases and J by 8 bases, with 8 bases left in between.

This clone has only one observation. The V and J genes are TRBV2 and TRBJ1-6; 10 nucleotides agree with TRBD1. Per the germline V gene, CDR1 is SNHLY and CDR2 is FYNNEI. V lost 4 bases, J lost 7 bases, and 1 base stayed unmatched. The CDR3 is made up of 14 amino acids. The CDR3 reads CASSGQGANSPLHF. CDR3 DNA sequence: TGTGCCAGCAGTGGACAGGGGGCGAATTCACCCCTCCACTTT.

The chain has TRBV9 and TRBJ2-5, with 7 positions matching TRBD2. CDR1 is SGDLS, CDR2 YYNGEE, per germline. The junction had 10 bases not matched to a gene; V was cut back by 4 bases and J by 7 bases. CDR3 size: 14 residues. The CDR3 loop is CASSPDGTGGTQYF. The CDR3 DNA follows: TGTGCCAGCAGCCCTGACGGGACGGGGGGGACCCAGTACTTC. The full variable domain, in which reference TRBV9 and TRBJ2-5 provide the parts outside the CDR3, is DSGVTQTPKHLITATGQRVTLRCSPRSGDLSVYWYQQSLDQGLQFLIQYYNGEERAKGNILERFSAQQFPDLHSELNLSSLELGDSALYFCASSPDGTGGTQYFGPGTRLLVL.

The chain couples TRBV6-6 to TRBJ1-2, with 9 bases identical to TRBD1. The J segment lost 7 bases and the V segment lost 6 bases, leaving 15 bases of the junction unmatched. Germline CDR1 is MNHNY and CDR2 is SVGAGI (reference sequence). The CDR3 is 16 amino acids. CDR3 bases: TGTGCCAGCAGAATACCAGGGACAGGGAGGTTTCGTGGCTACACCTTC. Translated: CASRIPGTGRFRGYTF.

This chain uses TRBV9 with TRBJ2-7; 7 positions agree with TRBD1. The CDR3 consists of 15 residues. V dropped 4 bases and J dropped 0; count of bases not matched to a gene: 7. CDR1 and CDR2 from the germline V gene are SGDLS and YYNGEE. This CDR3 is CASSLGTVSSYEQYF. The CDR3 DNA reads TGTGCCAGCAGCCTCGGGACAGTAAGCTCCTACGAGCAGTACTTC. Filled out from reference TRBV9 and TRBJ2-7, the complete variable domain reads DSGVTQTPKHLITATGQRVTLRCSPRSGDLSVYWYQQSLDQGLQFLIQYYNGEERAKGNILERFSAQQFPDLHSELNLSSLELGDSALYFCASSLGTVSSYEQYFGPGTRLTVT.

The table lists this clone with a count of one. The rearrangement joins TRBV5-1 to TRBJ1-1; D is uncertain. Germline-derived CDR1 and CDR2 are SGHRS and YFSETQ. The V end lost 4 bases, the J end lost 8 bases, and 15 bases lay between the germline ends. CDR3 size: 13 residues. The CDR3 sequence is CASSPNTRLEAFF. CDR3 DNA: TGCGCCAGCAGCCCAAATACCAGACTAGAAGCTTTCTTT.

J is TRBJ2-5 and V is TRBV5-1, with 8 bases lining up with TRBD1. Germline CDR1 reads SGHRS; CDR2 reads YFSETQ. The J segment lost 1 base and the V segment lost 4 bases, leaving 6 bases of the junction unmatched. The CDR3 length is 15 residues. The CDR3 region is CASSLGQGSQETQYF. The CDR3 DNA reads TGCGCCAGCAGCCTAGGACAGGGTTCCCAAGAGACCCAGTACTTC.